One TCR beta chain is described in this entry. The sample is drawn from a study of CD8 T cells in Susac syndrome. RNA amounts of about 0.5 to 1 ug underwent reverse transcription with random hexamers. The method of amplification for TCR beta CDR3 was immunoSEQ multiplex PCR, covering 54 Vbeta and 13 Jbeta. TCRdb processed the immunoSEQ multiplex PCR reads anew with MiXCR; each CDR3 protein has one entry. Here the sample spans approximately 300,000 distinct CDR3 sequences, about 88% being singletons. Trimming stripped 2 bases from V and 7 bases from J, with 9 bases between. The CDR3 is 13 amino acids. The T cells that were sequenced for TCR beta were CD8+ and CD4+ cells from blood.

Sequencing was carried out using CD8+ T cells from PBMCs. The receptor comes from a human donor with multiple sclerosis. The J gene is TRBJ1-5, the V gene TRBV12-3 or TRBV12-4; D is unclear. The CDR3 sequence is CASSLHKGQPQHF. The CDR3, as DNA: TGTGCCAGCAGTTTACATAAGGGCCAGCCCCAGCATTTT.